The rows below give T cell receptor beta chains drawn from one sample of a study of T cell responses to AZD1222 COVID-19 vaccine. Assay used: immunoSEQ multiplex PCR; TCRdb lists only in-frame clones, some missing. The sample consists of around 100,000 clones, about 86% of them appearing once. This specimen was peripheral blood, taken on day 0 of AZD1222 vaccination. Every receptor here comes from an adult in good health. Both conserved end residues are trimmed from each CDR3. Clone size is shown for a subset of rows, as once, few, many or a class of expanded clone.

j_call clone_size v_call cdr3_aa
TRBJ1-2 . TRBV10-1 AAGGFPYNGYT
TRBJ2-1 once TRBV7-3 ASSSQSGRAYNEQF
TRBJ2-3 . TRBV5-1 ASSPLPRDTQY
TRBJ1-6 . TRBV29-1 SVELGQGRDSPLH
TRBJ2-7 . TRBV6-5 ASSYSMTGAYEQY
TRBJ1-4 . TRBV7-2 ASSYLGGAREKLF
TRBJ2-2 . TRBV4-2 ASSQDRGLAGNTGELF
TRBJ2-7 . TRBV10-3 AISKRDDEQY
TRBJ1-3 . TRBV28 ASSFVHGSGNTIY
TRBJ2-7 . TRBV7-2 ASLVSTGGAYEQY
TRBJ1-1 once TRBV3-1/TRBV3-2 ASSSTSRNTEAF
TRBJ2-3 . TRBV7-3 ASSPGWGGREDTQY
TRBJ2-3 . TRBV7-8 ASSLILGLLTDTQY
TRBJ1-4 . TRBV2 ASSEMGEPNEKLF
TRBJ1-1 . TRBV30 AWSVRPGLAEAF
TRBJ1-3 . TRBV2 ASSYGFQGNTIY
TRBJ2-5 . TRBV9 ASSFRTLQETQY
TRBJ2-1 . TRBV7-9 ASSLARSVGEQF
TRBJ2-5 . TRBV2 ASRADRGTQY
TRBJ1-5 medium-sized TRBV24-1 ATSDLGSGQPQH
TRBJ1-1 . TRBV5-4 ASSLEGIAEAF
TRBJ1-2 . TRBV7-9 ASSSTGFNYGYT
TRBJ1-2 . TRBV7-2 ASSSSGTGVSYGYT
TRBJ2-2 . TRBV28 ASSSGTTGELF
TRBJ1-2 . TRBV6-6 ASSTLDTYGYT
TRBJ2-7 . TRBV6-5 ASRTTGTVYEQY
TRBJ2-4 . TRBV5-6 ASSLGLAGVPENIQY
TRBJ1-5 . TRBV19 ASSISNWGNQPQH
TRBJ2-5 once TRBV19 ASSPTSGRAGETQY
TRBJ1-6 . TRBV5-4 ASSLYTQGEKPLH
TRBJ1-1 . TRBV5-1 ASSLAAGPDRAF
TRBJ2-7 . TRBV5-4 ASSKGVGTGGGEQY
TRBJ2-6 few TRBV11-2 ASSDLPSGANVLT
TRBJ1-2 . TRBV6-5 ASTPGHNGYT
TRBJ2-3 . TRBV7-8 ASSLGGGADTQY
TRBJ2-1 . TRBV4-3 ASSQDPRTGLNEQF
TRBJ2-5 . TRBV9 ASSVSRMAGGGETQY
TRBJ2-7 . TRBV4-3 ASSQDTSGSYEQY
TRBJ1-1 . TRBV18 ASSQTVNTEAF
TRBJ1-1 . TRBV4-2 ASSQVQGIPEAF
TRBJ2-3 . TRBV7-9 ASSLGTSPTDTQY
TRBJ1-2 . TRBV19 ASTLRNAGFNTNYGYT
TRBJ2-1 . TRBV5-1 ASSLGPRALPGNEQF
TRBJ2-3 . TRBV4-1 ASSPSGRGATDTQY
TRBJ2-2 once TRBV18 ASSPAGTHITGELF
TRBJ1-1 . TRBV2 ATDRDMNTEAF
TRBJ2-2 . TRBV4-3 ASSQDSISGRGELF
TRBJ1-1 . TRBV4-1 ASSQEQAGTTEAF